Given below is one T cell receptor beta chain in context. Its matching antigen is unknown. Trimming cost V 5 bases and J 8 bases; bases outside gene matches: 4. Looked up from germline, CDR1 is SEHNR and CDR2 is FQNEAQ (reference sequence). The CDR3 has 12 residues. This entry is derived from a study of cytomegalovirus exposure and HLA in healthy donors. The PCR contained 60 Vbeta and 13 Jbeta primers. Libraries were prepared by immunoSEQ multiplex PCR; TCRdb keeps only in-frame clonotypes and omits some of them. The sample lists around 200,000 clones, approximately 78% seen once, with around 3% in the top ten. Healthy bone marrow donors made up the donor group. Study-wide findings and caveats: Later, TCR association rates were found to vary by HLA locus, highest for DRB1 and lowest for HLA-C. The authors considered a cluster of highly shared sequence variants likely to be a sequencing artifact. In an earlier analysis, in fewer than 700 donors, most V segments appeared productive either ~87% or ~30% of the time.

This clonotype was sampled from a woman in her thirties or forties in good health and CMV-seronegative. The material sequenced was PBMCs. V usage is TRBV7-9 and J usage is TRBJ2-3, with 7 bases lining up with TRBD1. The chain's CDR3 is CASSRQGFTQYF. CDR3 sequence (DNA): TGTGCCAGCAGCAGACAGGGTTTTACGCAGTATTTT.